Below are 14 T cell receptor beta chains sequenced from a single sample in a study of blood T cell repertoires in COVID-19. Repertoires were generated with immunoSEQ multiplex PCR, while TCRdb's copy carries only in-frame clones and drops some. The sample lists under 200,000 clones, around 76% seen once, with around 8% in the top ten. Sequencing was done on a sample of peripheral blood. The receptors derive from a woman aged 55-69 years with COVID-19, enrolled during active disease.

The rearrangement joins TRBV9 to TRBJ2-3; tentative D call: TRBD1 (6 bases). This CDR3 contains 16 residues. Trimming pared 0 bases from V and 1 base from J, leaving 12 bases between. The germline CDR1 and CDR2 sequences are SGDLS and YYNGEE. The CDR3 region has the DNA TGTGCCAGCAGCGTAGATCCAGGGGTGGGCACAGATACGCAGTATTTT. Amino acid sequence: CASSVDPGVGTDTQYF.

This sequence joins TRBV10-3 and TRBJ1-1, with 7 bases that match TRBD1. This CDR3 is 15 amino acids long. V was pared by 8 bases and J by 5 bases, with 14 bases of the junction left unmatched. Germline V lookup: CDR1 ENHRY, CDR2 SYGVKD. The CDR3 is CAIAPTDRVGTEAFF. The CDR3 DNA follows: TGTGCCATCGCCCCTACTGACAGGGTGGGGACTGAAGCTTTCTTT.

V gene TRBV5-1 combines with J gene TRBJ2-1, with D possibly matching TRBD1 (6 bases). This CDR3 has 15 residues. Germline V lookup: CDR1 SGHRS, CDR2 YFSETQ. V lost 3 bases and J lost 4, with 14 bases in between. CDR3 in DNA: TGCGCCAGCAGCTCGCCGCGGACAGAATACAATGAGCAGTTCTTC. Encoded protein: CASSSPRTEYNEQFF.

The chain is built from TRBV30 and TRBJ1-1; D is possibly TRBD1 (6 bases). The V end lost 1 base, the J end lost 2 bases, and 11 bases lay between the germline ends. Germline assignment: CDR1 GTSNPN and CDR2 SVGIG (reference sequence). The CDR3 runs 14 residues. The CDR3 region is CAWSGWDTNTEAFF. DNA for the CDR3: TGTGCCTGGAGTGGGTGGGACACTAACACTGAAGCTTTCTTT.

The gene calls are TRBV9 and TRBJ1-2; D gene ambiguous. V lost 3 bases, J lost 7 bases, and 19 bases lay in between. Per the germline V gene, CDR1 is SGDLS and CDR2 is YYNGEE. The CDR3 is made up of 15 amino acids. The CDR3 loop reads CASSADPGVLGGYTF. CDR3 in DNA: TGTGCCAGCAGCGCAGACCCCGGGGTATTAGGTGGCTACACCTTC.

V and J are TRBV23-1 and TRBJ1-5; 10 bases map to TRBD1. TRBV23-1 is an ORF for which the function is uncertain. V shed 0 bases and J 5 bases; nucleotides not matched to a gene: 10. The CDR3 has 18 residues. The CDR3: CASSQSVTAGTGDQPQHF. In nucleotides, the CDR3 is TGCGCCAGCAGTCAATCTGTAACGGCCGGGACAGGGGATCAGCCCCAGCATTTT.

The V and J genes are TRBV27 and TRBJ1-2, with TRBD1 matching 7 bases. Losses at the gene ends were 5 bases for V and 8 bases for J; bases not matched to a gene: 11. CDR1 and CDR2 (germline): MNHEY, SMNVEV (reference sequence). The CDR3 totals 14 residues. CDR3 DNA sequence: TGTGCCAGCAGTCCATCCCAGGGGGTGAGGGGCTACACCTTC. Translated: CASSPSQGVRGYTF.

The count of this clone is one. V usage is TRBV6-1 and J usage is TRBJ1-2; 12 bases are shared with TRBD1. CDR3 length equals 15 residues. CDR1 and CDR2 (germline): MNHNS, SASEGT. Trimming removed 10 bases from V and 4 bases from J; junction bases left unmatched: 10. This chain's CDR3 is CANRPGQGAGYGYTF. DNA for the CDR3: TGTGCCAACAGACCGGGACAGGGGGCCGGCTATGGCTACACCTTC.

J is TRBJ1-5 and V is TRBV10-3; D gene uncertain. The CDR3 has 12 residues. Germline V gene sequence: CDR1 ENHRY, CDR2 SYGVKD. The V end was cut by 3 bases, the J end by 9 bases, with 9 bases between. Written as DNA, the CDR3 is TGTGCCATCAGTGACATTAAGCTGCCCCAGCATTTT. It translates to CAISDIKLPQHF.

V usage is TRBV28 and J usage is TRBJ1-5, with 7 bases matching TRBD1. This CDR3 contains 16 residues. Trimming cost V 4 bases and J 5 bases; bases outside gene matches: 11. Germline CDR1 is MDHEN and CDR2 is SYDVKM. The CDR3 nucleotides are TGTGCCAGCAGTTCTCACAGGGGAATGGGTCATCAGCCCCAGCATTTT. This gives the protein CASSSHRGMGHQPQHF. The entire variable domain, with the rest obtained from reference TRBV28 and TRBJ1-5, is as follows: DVKVTQSSRYLVKRTGEKVFLECVQDMDHENMFWYRQDPGLGLRLIYFSYDVKMKEKGDIPEGYSVSREKKERFSLILESASTNQTSMYLCASSSHRGMGHQPQHFGDGTRLSIL.

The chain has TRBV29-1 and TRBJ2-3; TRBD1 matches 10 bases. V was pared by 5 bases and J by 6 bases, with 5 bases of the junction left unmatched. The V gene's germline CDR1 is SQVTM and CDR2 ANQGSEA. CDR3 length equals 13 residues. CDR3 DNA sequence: TGCAGCGTTCCCGGGACAGGGGATGATACGCAGTATTTT. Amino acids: CSVPGTGDDTQYF.

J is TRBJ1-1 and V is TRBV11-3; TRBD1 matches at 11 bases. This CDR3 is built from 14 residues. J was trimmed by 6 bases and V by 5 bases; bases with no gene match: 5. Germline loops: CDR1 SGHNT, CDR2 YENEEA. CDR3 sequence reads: CASSPGTGGSEAFF. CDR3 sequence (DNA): TGTGCCAGCAGCCCCGGGACAGGGGGATCTGAAGCTTTCTTT.

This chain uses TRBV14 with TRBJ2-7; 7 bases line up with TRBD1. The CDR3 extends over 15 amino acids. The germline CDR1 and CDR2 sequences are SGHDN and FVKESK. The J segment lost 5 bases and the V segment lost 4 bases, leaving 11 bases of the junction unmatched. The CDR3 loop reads CASSLRQGRSHEQYF. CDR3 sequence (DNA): TGTGCCAGCAGCCTACGACAGGGCCGATCCCACGAGCAGTACTTC.

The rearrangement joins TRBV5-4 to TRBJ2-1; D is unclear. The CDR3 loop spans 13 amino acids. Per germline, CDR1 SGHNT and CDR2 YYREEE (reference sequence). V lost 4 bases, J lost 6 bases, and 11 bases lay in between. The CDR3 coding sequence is TGTGCCAGCAGCACGCCACCTATCAATGAGCAGTTCTTC. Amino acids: CASSTPPINEQFF. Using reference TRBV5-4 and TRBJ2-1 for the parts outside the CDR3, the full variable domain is ETGVTQSPTHLIKTRGQQVTLRCSSQSGHNTVSWYQQALGQGPQFIFQYYREEENGRGNFPPRFSGLQFPNYSSELNVNALELDDSALYLCASSTPPINEQFFGPGTRLTVL.